Listed here are 13 T cell receptor beta chains from one sample, sequenced in a study of blood T cell repertoires in COVID-19 (dated by TCRdb to 2020 to 2022). To prepare the library, the immunoSEQ multiplex PCR assay was applied. TCRdb re-hosts the immuneACCESS table, in-frame sequences only. Its copies lack some clones; in the studies checked, an unresolved V gene accounts for under half of them, and the cause for the rest is not known. This sample comprises more than 70,000 clones, roughly 86% of them detected only once. Of the sample, 4.9% is held by the ten largest clones. The sequenced sample was peripheral blood. Source of these receptors: a man aged 45-65 years with active or convalescent COVID-19.

The chain is built from TRBV5-1 and TRBJ2-3; 11 nucleotides match TRBD1. V trimming: 3 bases; J trimming: 2 bases; junction bases outside the gene matches: 8. From germline, CDR1 is SGHRS and CDR2 YFSETQ. The CDR3 totals 17 residues. This CDR3 reads CASSSRGDRGITDTQYF. For the CDR3, the DNA is TGCGCCAGCAGCTCTCGTGGGGACAGGGGGATCACAGATACGCAGTATTTT.

The chain combines TRBV5-1 with TRBJ1-4; D remains unclear. Deletions cut 0 bases from V and 6 bases from J, with 9 bases between. Germline lookup yields CDR1 SGHRS and CDR2 YFSETQ. The CDR3 consists of 14 residues. CDR3 DNA: TGCGCCAGCAGCTTGGGGAGGGTGGATGAAAAACTGTTTTTT. Its protein product is CASSLGRVDEKLFF.

The chain carries TRBV27 and TRBJ2-5, with 10 bases that match TRBD2. Trimming cost V 5 bases and J 4 bases; bases outside gene matches: 13. This CDR3 is built from 17 residues. Germline V gene lookup returns CDR1 MNHEY and CDR2 SMNVEV (reference sequence). CDR3 amino acids: CASSNRGLAFEGETQYF. Here the CDR3 DNA reads TGTGCCAGCAGTAACAGGGGACTAGCGTTTGAGGGAGAGACCCAGTACTTC.

The chain has TRBV5-8 and TRBJ1-5, with TRBD1 matching over 9 bases. Germline lookup yields CDR1 SGHTS and CDR2 YDEGEE. The V and J ends lost 4 bases and 5 bases, in that order; junction bases with no gene match: 7. CDR3 size: 15 residues. In DNA form, the CDR3 reads TGTGCCAGCAGCAGCCAGACAGGGGGGGATCAGCCCCAGCATTTT. Its translation is CASSSQTGGDQPQHF.

V and J are TRBV10-3 and TRBJ2-5, with TRBD2 as a possible D gene (5 bases). V was clipped by 6 bases and J by 2 bases, with 13 bases between them. Germline CDR1 ENHRY, CDR2 SYGVKD. This CDR3 has 14 residues. The CDR3, as DNA: TGTGCCATCAGGCCCGGACTCGATCAAGAGACCCAGTACTTC. Protein product: CAIRPGLDQETQYF.

The V gene is TRBV30, the J gene TRBJ1-6, with unresolved D. V was pared by 2 bases and J by 10 bases, with 12 bases between. CDR1 GTSNPN and CDR2 SVGIG come from the germline V gene (reference sequence). CDR3 length: 13 residues. CDR3 amino acids: CAWSSRVRSPLHF. CDR3 DNA sequence: TGTGCCTGGAGTAGCCGGGTACGGTCACCCCTCCACTTT.

The J gene is TRBJ2-7, the V gene TRBV6-5; D unresolved. The germline V gene encodes CDR1 MNHEY and CDR2 SVGAGI. Between the trimmed V and J ends, which lost 5 bases and 2 bases, there was a span of 7 bases. The CDR3 runs to 12 residues. CDR3 DNA sequence: TGTGCCAGCAGTCTAGTCCCCTACGAGCAGTACTTC. It specifies CASSLVPYEQYF.

The rearrangement joins TRBV15 to TRBJ2-2; 9 nucleotides match TRBD2. This CDR3 is 15 amino acids long. J lost 7 bases, V lost 6 bases, and 9 bases had no gene match. Germline CDR1 reads LNHNV; CDR2 reads YYDKDF (reference sequence). Written as DNA, the CDR3 is TGTGCCACCAGGAATGGCGGGGGGGCCATCGGGGAGCTGTTTTTT. It encodes CATRNGGGAIGELFF.

This chain links TRBV19 with TRBJ2-6, with TRBD1 identical over 8 bases. Germline V lookup: CDR1 LNHDA, CDR2 SQIVND (reference sequence). V was clipped by 3 bases and J by 4 bases; unmatched bases: 8. This CDR3 has 17 amino acids. CDR3 sequence (DNA): TGTGCCAGTAGTATTGAGCAGGGGGCTTCGGGGGCCAACGTCCTGACTTTC. Amino acids: CASSIEQGASGANVLTF.

There are a few counts of this clone. The chain uses TRBV14 and TRBJ1-6, with D perhaps TRBD1 (5 bases). V was shortened by 6 bases and J by 6 bases, with 12 bases between the two germline ends. Germline CDR1 and CDR2: SGHDN and FVKESK. This CDR3 is 14 amino acids long. The CDR3 sequence is CASRLDSSNSPLHF. CDR3 coding DNA: TGTGCCAGCAGGCTAGACAGTTCTAATTCACCCCTCCACTTT.

This clone was seen once. The chain has TRBV28 and TRBJ2-3; TRBD1 might be the D (5 bases). CDR3 length equals 15 residues. Trimming took off 5 bases at V and 5 bases at J, with 17 bases between the two ends. Germline loops: CDR1 MDHEN, CDR2 SYDVKM. CDR3: CASSNSVGPGDTQYF. The CDR3 region has the DNA TGTGCCAGCAGTAACAGCGTGGGGCCCGGAGATACGCAGTATTTT. The full variable domain, completed using reference TRBV28 and TRBJ2-3, is DVKVTQSSRYLVKRTGEKVFLECVQDMDHENMFWYRQDPGLGLRLIYFSYDVKMKEKGDIPEGYSVSREKKERFSLILESASTNQTSMYLCASSNSVGPGDTQYFGPGTRLTVL.

J is TRBJ1-3 and V is TRBV6-6; 9 bases fit TRBD1. CDR1 is MNHNY, CDR2 SVGAGI, per germline (reference sequence). The ends lost 7 bases at V and 4 bases at J; junction bases unmatched: 8. The CDR3 has 15 residues. CDR3 loop: CASTWGGTGGNTIYF. CDR3 DNA sequence: TGTGCCAGCACCTGGGGGGGGACAGGGGGAAACACCATATATTTT.

This clone was recorded only once. J is TRBJ2-1 and V is TRBV19, with 9 bases fitting TRBD2. The CDR3 covers 14 residues. V trimming: 3 bases; J trimming: 7 bases; junction bases outside the gene matches: 4. Germline V CDR1 and CDR2: LNHDA, SQIVND (reference sequence). The DNA of the CDR3 is TGTGCCAGTAGTATTCGTCTAGCGGGGAATGAGCAGTTCTTC. This codes for CASSIRLAGNEQFF.